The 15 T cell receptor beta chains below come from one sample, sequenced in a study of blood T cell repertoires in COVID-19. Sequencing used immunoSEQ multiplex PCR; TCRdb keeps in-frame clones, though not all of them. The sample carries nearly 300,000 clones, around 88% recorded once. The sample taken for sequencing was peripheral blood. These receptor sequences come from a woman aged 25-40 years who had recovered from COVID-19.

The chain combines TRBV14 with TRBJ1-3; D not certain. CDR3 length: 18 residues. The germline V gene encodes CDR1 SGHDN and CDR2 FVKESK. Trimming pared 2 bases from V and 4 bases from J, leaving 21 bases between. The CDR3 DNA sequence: TGTGCCAGCAGCCAACCGATTTGGAGAATGGTAGCAGGAAACACCATATATTTT. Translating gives CASSQPIWRMVAGNTIYF.

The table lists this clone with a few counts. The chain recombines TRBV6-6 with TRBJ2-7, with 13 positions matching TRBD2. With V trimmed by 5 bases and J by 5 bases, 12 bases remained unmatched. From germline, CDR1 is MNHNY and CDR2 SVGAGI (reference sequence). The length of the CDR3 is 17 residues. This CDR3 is CASSLITTSGGSNEQYF. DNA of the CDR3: TGTGCCAGCAGTCTGATCACGACTAGCGGGGGGTCTAACGAGCAGTACTTC.

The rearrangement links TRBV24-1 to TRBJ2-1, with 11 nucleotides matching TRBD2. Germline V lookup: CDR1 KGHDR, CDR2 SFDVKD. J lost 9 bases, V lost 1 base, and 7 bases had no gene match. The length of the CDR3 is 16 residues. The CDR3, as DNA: TGTGCCACCAGTGATTTCACGCTAGCGGGGGGAGGTGAGCAGTTCTTC. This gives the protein CATSDFTLAGGGEQFF.

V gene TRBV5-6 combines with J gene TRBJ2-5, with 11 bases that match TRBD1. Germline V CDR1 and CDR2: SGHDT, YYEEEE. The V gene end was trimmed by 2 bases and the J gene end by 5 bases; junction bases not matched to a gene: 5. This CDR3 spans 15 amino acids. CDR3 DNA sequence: TGTGCCAGCAGCTTAGGACAGGGGGCATGGGAGACCCAGTACTTC. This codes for CASSLGQGAWETQYF.

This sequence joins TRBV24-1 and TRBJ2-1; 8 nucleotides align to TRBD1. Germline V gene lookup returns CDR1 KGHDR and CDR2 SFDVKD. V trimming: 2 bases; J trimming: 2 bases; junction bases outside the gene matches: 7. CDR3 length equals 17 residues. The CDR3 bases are TGTGCCACCAGTGATTCCGACCAGGGGGCTACCTACAATGAGCAGTTCTTC. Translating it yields CATSDSDQGATYNEQFF.

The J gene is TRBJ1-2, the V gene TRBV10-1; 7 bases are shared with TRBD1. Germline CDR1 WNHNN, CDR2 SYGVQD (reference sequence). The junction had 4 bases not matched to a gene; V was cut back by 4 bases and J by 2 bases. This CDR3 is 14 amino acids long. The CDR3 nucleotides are TGCGCCAGCAGTGGGACAGGTAAAAACTATGGCTACACCTTC. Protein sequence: CASSGTGKNYGYTF.

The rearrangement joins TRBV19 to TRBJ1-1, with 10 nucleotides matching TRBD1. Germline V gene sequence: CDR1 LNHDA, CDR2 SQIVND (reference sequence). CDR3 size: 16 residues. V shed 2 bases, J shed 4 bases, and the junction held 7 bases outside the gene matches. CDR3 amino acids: CASSIRLRDRGTEAFF. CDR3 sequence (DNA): TGTGCCAGTAGTATAAGGCTAAGGGACAGGGGCACTGAAGCTTTCTTT.

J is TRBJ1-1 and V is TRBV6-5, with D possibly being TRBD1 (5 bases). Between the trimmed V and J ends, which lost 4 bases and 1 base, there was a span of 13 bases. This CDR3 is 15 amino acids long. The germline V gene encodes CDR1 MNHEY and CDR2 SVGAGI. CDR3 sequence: CASSFQGLPNTEAFF. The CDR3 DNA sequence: TGTGCCAGCAGTTTTCAGGGCCTACCGAACACTGAAGCTTTCTTT.

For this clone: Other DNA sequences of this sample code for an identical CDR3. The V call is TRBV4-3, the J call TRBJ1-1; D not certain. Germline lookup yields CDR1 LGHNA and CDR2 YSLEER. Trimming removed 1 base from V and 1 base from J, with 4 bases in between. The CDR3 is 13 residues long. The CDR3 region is CASSQVRNTEAFF. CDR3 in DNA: TGCGCCAGCAGCCAAGTTAGGAACACTGAAGCTTTCTTT.

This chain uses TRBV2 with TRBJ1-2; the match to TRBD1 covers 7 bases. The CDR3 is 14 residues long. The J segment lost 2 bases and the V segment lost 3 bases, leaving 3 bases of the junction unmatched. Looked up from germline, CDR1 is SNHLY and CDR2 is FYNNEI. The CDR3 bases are TGTGCCAGCAGTGATGCGACAGGGAACTATGGCTACACCTTC. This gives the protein CASSDATGNYGYTF.

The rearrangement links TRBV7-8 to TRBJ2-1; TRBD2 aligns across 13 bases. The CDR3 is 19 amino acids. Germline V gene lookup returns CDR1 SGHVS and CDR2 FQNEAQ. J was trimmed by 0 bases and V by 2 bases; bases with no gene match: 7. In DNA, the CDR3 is TGTGCCAGCAGCTTAAGAGGACTAGCGGGGGTCCCCTCCTACAATGAGCAGTTCTTC. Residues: CASSLRGLAGVPSYNEQFF.

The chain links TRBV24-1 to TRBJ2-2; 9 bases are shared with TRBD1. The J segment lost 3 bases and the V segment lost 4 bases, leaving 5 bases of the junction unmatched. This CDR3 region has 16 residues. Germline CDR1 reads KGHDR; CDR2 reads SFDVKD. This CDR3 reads CATSDRRDRDTGELFF. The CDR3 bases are TGTGCCACCAGTGACCGCCGGGACAGGGACACCGGGGAGCTGTTTTTT.

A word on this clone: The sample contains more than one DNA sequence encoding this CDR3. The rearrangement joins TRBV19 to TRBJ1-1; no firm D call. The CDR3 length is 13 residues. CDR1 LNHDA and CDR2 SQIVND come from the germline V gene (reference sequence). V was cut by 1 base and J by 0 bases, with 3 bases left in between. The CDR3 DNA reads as TGTGCCAGTAGTATAGCTGTGAACACTGAAGCTTTCTTT. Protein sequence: CASSIAVNTEAFF.

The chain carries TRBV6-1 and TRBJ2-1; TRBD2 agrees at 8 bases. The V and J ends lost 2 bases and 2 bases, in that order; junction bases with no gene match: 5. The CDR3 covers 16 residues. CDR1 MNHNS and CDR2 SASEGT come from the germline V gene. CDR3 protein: CASSESLAGAYNEQFF. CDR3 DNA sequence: TGTGCCAGCAGTGAATCTCTAGCGGGCGCCTACAATGAGCAGTTCTTC.

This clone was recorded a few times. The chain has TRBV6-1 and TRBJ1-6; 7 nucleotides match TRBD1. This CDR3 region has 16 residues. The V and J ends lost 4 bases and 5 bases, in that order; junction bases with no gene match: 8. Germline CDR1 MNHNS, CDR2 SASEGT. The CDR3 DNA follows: TGTGCCAGCAGTGCCCGCCGGGACAGTAATAATTCACCCCTCCACTTT. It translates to CASSARRDSNNSPLHF.